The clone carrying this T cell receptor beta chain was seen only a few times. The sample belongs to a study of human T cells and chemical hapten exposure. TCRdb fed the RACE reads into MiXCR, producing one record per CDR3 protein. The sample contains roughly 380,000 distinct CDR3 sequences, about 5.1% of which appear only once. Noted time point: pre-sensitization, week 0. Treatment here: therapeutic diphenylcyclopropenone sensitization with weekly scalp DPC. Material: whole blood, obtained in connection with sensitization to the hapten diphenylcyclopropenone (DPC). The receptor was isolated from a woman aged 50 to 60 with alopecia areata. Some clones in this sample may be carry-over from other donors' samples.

Here the CDR3 reads CASSTSANTGELFF. The CDR3 coding sequence is TGTGCCAGCAGCACCAGCGCGAACACCGGGGAGCTGTTTTTT. The V gene is TRBV11-2, the J gene TRBJ2-2; D remains ambiguous. The CDR3 runs 14 residues. Trimming shortened V by 5 bases and J by 0 bases, and 7 bases separated the two germline ends. CDR1 SGHAT and CDR2 FQNNGV come from the germline V gene.